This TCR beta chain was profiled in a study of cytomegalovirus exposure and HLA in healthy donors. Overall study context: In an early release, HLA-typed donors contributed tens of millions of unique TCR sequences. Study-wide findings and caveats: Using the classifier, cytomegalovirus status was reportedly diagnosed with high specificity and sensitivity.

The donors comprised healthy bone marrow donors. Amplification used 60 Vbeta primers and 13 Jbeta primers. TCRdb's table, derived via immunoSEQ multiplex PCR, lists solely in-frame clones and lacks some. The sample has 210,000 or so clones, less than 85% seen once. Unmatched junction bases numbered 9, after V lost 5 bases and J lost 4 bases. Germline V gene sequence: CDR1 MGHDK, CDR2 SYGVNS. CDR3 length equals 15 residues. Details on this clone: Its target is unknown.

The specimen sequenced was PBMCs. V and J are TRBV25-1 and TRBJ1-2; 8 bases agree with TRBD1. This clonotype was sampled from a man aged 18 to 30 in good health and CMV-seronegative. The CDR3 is CASSLWTGSSYGYTF. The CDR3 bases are TGTGCCAGCAGTCTATGGACAGGGTCGAGCTATGGCTACACCTTC.